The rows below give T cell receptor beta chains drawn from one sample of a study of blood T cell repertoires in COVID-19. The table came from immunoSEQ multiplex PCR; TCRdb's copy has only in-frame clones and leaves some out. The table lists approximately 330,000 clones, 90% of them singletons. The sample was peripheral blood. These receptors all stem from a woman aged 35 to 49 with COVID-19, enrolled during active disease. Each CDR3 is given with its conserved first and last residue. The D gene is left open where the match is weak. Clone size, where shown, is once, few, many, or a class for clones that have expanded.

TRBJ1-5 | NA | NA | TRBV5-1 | CASSPYPVTDSNQPQHF | TGCGCCAGCAGCCCCTACCCCGTGACAGATAGCAATCAGCCCCAGCATTTT
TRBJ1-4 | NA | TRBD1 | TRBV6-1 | CASREGTGPNEKLFF | TGTGCCAGCAGGGAAGGGACAGGGCCTAATGAAAAACTGTTTTTT
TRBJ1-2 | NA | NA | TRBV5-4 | CASSFNTGKKLNYGYTF | TGTGCCAGCAGCTTTAATACAGGGAAGAAACTTAACTATGGCTACACCTTC
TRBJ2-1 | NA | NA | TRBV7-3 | CASSLGQGYNEQFF | TGTGCCAGCAGCTTAGGGCAGGGGTACAATGAGCAGTTCTTC
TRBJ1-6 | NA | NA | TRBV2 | CASSGVKGGSPLHF | TGTGCCAGCAGTGGAGTGAAGGGCGGGTCACCCCTCCACTTT
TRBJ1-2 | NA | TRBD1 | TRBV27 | CASSFTGGGPGGYTF | TGTGCCAGCAGTTTTACAGGGGGCGGCCCAGGGGGCTACACCTTC
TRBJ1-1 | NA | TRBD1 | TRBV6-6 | CASSNRQGNTEAFF | TGTGCCAGCAGTAACCGACAGGGTAACACTGAAGCTTTCTTT
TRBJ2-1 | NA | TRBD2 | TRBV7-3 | CASSLILAGGFSYNEQFF | TGTGCCAGCAGCTTAATCCTAGCGGGGGGTTTCTCCTACAATGAGCAGTTCTTC
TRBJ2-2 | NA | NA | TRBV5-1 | CASSLDGGANTGELFF | TGCGCCAGCAGCTTGGATGGCGGAGCGAACACCGGGGAGCTGTTTTTT
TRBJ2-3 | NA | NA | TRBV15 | CATSRWATDTQYF | TGTGCCACCAGCAGATGGGCCACAGATACGCAGTATTTT
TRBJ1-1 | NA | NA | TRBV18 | CASSPPTGRNTEAFF | TGTGCCAGCTCACCTCCGACAGGTCGAAACACTGAAGCTTTCTTT
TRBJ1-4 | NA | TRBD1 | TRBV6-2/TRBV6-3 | CASSSDLRPKTGNEKLFF | TGTGCCAGCAGCTCCGACCTCAGGCCTAAGACAGGGAACGAAAAACTGTTTTTT
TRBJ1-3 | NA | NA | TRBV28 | CASSPTGWSGNTIYF | TGTGCCAGCAGTCCAACAGGGTGGTCAGGAAACACCATATATTTT
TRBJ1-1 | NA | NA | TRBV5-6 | CASSLRGRGTEAFF | TGTGCCAGCAGCTTAAGAGGTAGGGGCACTGAAGCTTTCTTT
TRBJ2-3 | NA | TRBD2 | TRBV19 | CASTLLAGSTDTQYF | TGTGCCAGTACCCTACTAGCGGGAAGCACAGATACGCAGTATTTT
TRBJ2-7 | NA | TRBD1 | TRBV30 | CALTGGQGYEQYF | TGTGCCTTGACGGGGGGACAGGGTTACGAGCAGTACTTC
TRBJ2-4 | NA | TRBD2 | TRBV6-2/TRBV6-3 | CASSYPGTSSLAKNIQYF | TGTGCCAGCAGTTACCCCGGGACTAGCAGTCTAGCCAAAAACATTCAGTACTTC
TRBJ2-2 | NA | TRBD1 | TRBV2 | CASREQGFSGELFF | TGTGCCAGCAGAGAACAGGGGTTCTCCGGGGAGCTGTTTTTT
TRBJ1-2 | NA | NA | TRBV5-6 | CASSAPTGFYGYTF | TGTGCCAGCAGCGCTCCAACAGGGTTCTATGGCTACACCTTC
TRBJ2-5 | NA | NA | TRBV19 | CASSITVQETQYF | TGTGCCAGTAGTATAACGGTCCAAGAGACCCAGTACTTC
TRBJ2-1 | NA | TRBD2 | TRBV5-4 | CASSLAGGANEQFF | TGTGCCAGCAGCTTAGCGGGAGGTGCGAATGAGCAGTTCTTC
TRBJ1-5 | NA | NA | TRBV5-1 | CASSPDTNSQPQHF | TGCGCCAGCAGCCCCGACACGAACAGTCAGCCCCAGCATTTT
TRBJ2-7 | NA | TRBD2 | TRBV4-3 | CASSRGGSSYEQYF | TGCGCCAGCAGCCGAGGCGGGAGTTCCTACGAGCAGTACTTC
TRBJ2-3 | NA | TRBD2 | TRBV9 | CASSVGTSGGLDTQYF | TGTGCCAGCAGCGTCGGGACTAGCGGGGGGTTGGATACGCAGTATTTT
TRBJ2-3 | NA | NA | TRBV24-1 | CATSDAGQTLTDTQYF | TGTGCCACCAGTGATGCCGGACAGACTCTCACAGATACGCAGTATTTT
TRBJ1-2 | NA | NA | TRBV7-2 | CASSLEPKGRDRGYTF | TGTGCCAGCAGCTTAGAACCTAAAGGGAGGGATCGAGGCTACACCTTC
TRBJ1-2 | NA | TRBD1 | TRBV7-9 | CASRPGQGRAGYTF | TGTGCCAGCAGACCCGGACAGGGGCGTGCGGGCTACACCTTC
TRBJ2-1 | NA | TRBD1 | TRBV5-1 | CASSSAGTGSYNEQFF | TGCGCCAGCAGCAGTGCCGGGACAGGTTCCTACAATGAGCAGTTCTTC
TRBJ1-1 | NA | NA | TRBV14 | CASRHLGHQNTEAFF | TGTGCCAGCAGGCATCTTGGACACCAGAACACTGAAGCTTTCTTT
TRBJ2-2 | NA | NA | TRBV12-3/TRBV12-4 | CASSLVGAGELFF | TGTGCCAGCAGCCTGGTGGGAGCCGGGGAGCTGTTTTTT
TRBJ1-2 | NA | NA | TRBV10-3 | CAIRPPGGDYGYTF | TGTGCCATCAGGCCGCCCGGGGGGGACTATGGCTACACCTTC
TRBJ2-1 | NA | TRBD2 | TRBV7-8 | CASSVQLAGTGYEQFF | TGTGCCAGCAGCGTCCAACTAGCGGGGACGGGTTATGAGCAGTTCTTC
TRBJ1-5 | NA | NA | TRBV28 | CASSRGGGSNQPQHF | TGTGCCAGCAGTCGAGGGGGGGGCAGCAATCAGCCCCAGCATTTT
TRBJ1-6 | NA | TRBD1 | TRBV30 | CAWSGQGRSEMAPLHF | TGTGCCTGGAGCGGACAGGGAAGGTCCGAAATGGCACCCCTCCACTTT
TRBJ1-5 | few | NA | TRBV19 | CASSLSGTPTGQPQHF | TGTGCCAGTAGTCTCTCCGGGACACCTACGGGACAGCCCCAGCATTTT
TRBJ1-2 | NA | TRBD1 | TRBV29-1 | CSGTGGDYGYTF | TGCAGCGGAACAGGGGGCGACTATGGCTACACCTTC